This TCR beta chain was profiled in a study of blood T cells in healthy people across ages. Looking at the study overall: Per every two T cells, about one barcoded beta molecule was captured by template switching.

This clonotype was detected a few times. Combining a sample-barcoded 5' primer with a J-beta primer mix, a second PCR ran for about 6 to 12 cycles. In TCRdb, the 5' RACE reads were re-called with MiXCR into one record per CDR3 protein. This sample has around 800,000 distinct CDR3 sequences; approximately 24% occur once, and the top ten carry over 2.5%. Per germline, CDR1 SGHDT and CDR2 YYEEEE. The V end lost 4 bases, the J end lost 0 bases, and 18 bases lay between the germline ends. This CDR3 spans 17 amino acids. In addition, the sample was reused for a study of T cells of mothers and their children. That publication notes: The effect of thymic selection on TCR recombination output is similar between related and unrelated pairs.

This sequence was found in a boy aged 10-17 years in good health. Sequenced material: blood. The chain combines TRBV5-6 with TRBJ2-3, with D perhaps TRBD2 (6 bases). The chain's CDR3 is CASSIDGGLRSTDTQYF. As DNA, the CDR3 is TGTGCCAGCAGCATCGATGGGGGACTCCGAAGCACAGATACGCAGTATTTT.